A single sample is the source of the 22 T cell receptor beta chains below, sequenced in a study of blood T cell repertoires in COVID-19. Produced via immunoSEQ multiplex PCR; TCRdb's table is partial and in-frame only. The repertoire holds about 22,000 clones, with about nine tenths as singletons. Sequenced sample: peripheral blood. These receptors all come from a woman in her seventies with active COVID-19.

V gene TRBV28 combines with J gene TRBJ2-1; TRBD2 agrees at 8 bases. With 5 bases clipped from V and 0 bases from J, the junction kept 9 bases outside the gene matches. This CDR3 has 17 residues. CDR1 MDHEN and CDR2 SYDVKM come from the germline V gene. CDR3 sequence (DNA): TGTGCCAGCAGTGCTCCCGGGGGGGGAGGCTCCTACAATGAGCAGTTCTTC. This codes for CASSAPGGGGSYNEQFF.

V usage is TRBV27 and J usage is TRBJ2-6, with 9 positions matching TRBD1. V gave up 7 bases and J gave up 0 bases; unmatched junction bases: 7. The germline V gene has CDR1 MNHEY and CDR2 SMNVEV (reference sequence). The CDR3 spans 17 residues. This chain's CDR3 is CASTSGTGLSGANVLTF. The CDR3 nucleotides are TGTGCCAGCACCTCCGGGACAGGGCTCTCTGGGGCCAACGTCCTGACTTTC.

The rearrangement uses TRBV7-3 and TRBJ2-7; D is perhaps TRBD2 (6 bases). V shed 5 bases and J shed 0 bases, with 8 bases lying between them. This CDR3 is 13 amino acids long. Germline V gene lookup returns CDR1 SGHTA and CDR2 FQGTGA. The CDR3: CASSIGSSYEQYF. The DNA of the CDR3 is TGTGCCAGCAGCATCGGGAGCTCCTACGAGCAGTACTTC.

A single count supports this clone. V gene TRBV7-9 combines with J gene TRBJ1-1; D ambiguous. CDR1 and CDR2 from the germline V gene are SEHNR and FQNEAQ (reference sequence). The ends were cut back, 1 base at V and 6 bases at J, with 12 bases in the middle. CDR3 length: 14 amino acids. The CDR3 protein is CASSLDPTGSEAFF. The CDR3, as DNA: TGTGCCAGCAGCTTAGACCCCACGGGATCTGAAGCTTTCTTT.

The gene calls are TRBV7-3 and TRBJ2-1, with D possibly matching TRBD2 (5 bases). Trimming shortened V by 6 bases and J by 3 bases, and 15 bases separated the two germline ends. CDR1 SGHTA and CDR2 FQGTGA come from the germline V gene. The CDR3 has 15 amino acids. The CDR3 DNA follows: TGTGCCAGCAGTCAAAGAGGAGGTATCTACAATGAGCAGTTCTTC. It codes for CASSQRGGIYNEQFF.

The chain combines TRBV5-1 with TRBJ2-3; 8 bases map to TRBD1. Looked up from germline, CDR1 is SGHRS and CDR2 is YFSETQ. The CDR3 totals 15 residues. J lost 6 bases, V lost 2 bases, and 8 bases had no gene match. DNA for the CDR3: TGCGCCAGCAGCTTCCAGGACAGGGAGAGGGATACGCAGTATTTT. This translates into CASSFQDRERDTQYF.

This clone appeared once. The J gene is TRBJ2-1, the V gene TRBV27; 10 positions match TRBD2. The junction had 18 bases not matched to a gene; V was cut back by 3 bases and J by 1 base. Germline CDR1 is MNHEY and CDR2 is SMNVEV (reference sequence). The CDR3 spans 21 residues. CDR3 bases: TGTGCCAGCAGTTTCCTCGGTTCTAGGCTAGCGGGAGCGGTATCCTACAATGAGCAGTTCTTC. This sequence encodes CASSFLGSRLAGAVSYNEQFF.

The chain joins TRBV4-1 to TRBJ1-2; perhaps TRBD1 as D (6 bases). The CDR3 has 16 amino acids. Germline values: CDR1 MGHRA, CDR2 YSYEKL. Trimming left V 0 bases short and J 4 bases short, with 15 bases between. CDR3 sequence reads: CASSQEDRGLIYGYTF. CDR3 in DNA: TGCGCCAGCAGCCAAGAAGATAGGGGGTTAATCTATGGCTACACCTTC.

V is TRBV2 and J is TRBJ2-7; 7 bases match TRBD1. CDR3 length: 13 residues. J lost 2 bases, V lost 6 bases, and 4 bases had no gene match. The germline V gene has CDR1 SNHLY and CDR2 FYNNEI. The CDR3 here is CASRRDRAYEQYF. CDR3 nucleotides: TGTGCCAGCAGAAGGGACAGAGCCTACGAGCAGTACTTC. Full variable domain (outside the CDR3, taken from reference TRBV2 and TRBJ2-7): EPEVTQTPSHQVTQMGQEVILRCVPISNHLYFYWYRQILGQKVEFLVSFYNNEISEKSEIFDDQFSVERPDGSNFTLKIRSTKLEDSAMYFCASRRDRAYEQYFGPGTRLTVT.

The rearrangement links TRBV28 to TRBJ1-3, with unresolved D. Trimming took off 8 bases at V and 0 bases at J, with 17 bases between the two ends. This CDR3 is built from 16 residues. The germline gives CDR1 MDHEN, CDR2 SYDVKM. The CDR3: CASGGYYLLSGNTIYF. The CDR3 nucleotides are TGTGCCAGCGGAGGCTATTACTTACTCTCTGGAAACACCATATATTTT.

This clone has only one observation. The rearrangement links TRBV7-8 to TRBJ2-2, with a possible D match to TRBD2 (6 bases). V was shortened by 5 bases and J by 0 bases, with 16 bases between the two germline ends. The length of the CDR3 is 17 residues. CDR1 and CDR2 (germline): SGHVS, FQNEAQ. This CDR3 reads CASSREASVSNTGELFF. DNA of the CDR3: TGTGCCAGCAGCCGAGAGGCTAGCGTATCGAACACCGGGGAGCTGTTTTTT.

This chain connects TRBV6-5 to TRBJ1-1; 8 positions match TRBD1. The CDR3 is made up of 15 amino acids. V trimming: 2 bases; J trimming: 4 bases; junction bases outside the gene matches: 6. Germline CDR1 and CDR2: MNHEY and SVGAGI. The CDR3 spells CASSYGTGGSTEAFF. The CDR3 DNA sequence: TGTGCCAGCAGTTACGGGACAGGCGGAAGCACTGAAGCTTTCTTT.

This clone was seen only once. V usage is TRBV5-1 and J usage is TRBJ2-3; 8 bases map to TRBD2. V was clipped by 6 bases and J by 4 bases; unmatched bases: 4. This CDR3 contains 13 residues. The V gene's germline CDR1 is SGHRS and CDR2 YFSETQ. In nucleotides, the CDR3 is TGCGCCAGCAAGCGGGAGATCGCAGATACGCAGTATTTT. The encoded protein is CASKREIADTQYF.

The chain recombines TRBV3-1 (or the pseudogene TRBV3-2) with TRBJ2-1; 12 bases map to TRBD2. Germline V lookup: CDR1 LGHDT, CDR2 YNNKEL (reference sequence). The V and J ends lost 7 bases and 6 bases, in that order; junction bases with no gene match: 16. The CDR3 extends over 18 amino acids. The CDR3 nucleotides are TGTGCCAGCACCCCACCCGAGGCTAGCGGGAGGGGCGGCAATGAGCAGTTCTTC. It encodes CASTPPEASGRGGNEQFF.

The rearrangement joins TRBV6-5 to TRBJ1-6, with a possible D match to TRBD1 (6 bases). The CDR3 covers 14 residues. CDR1 is MNHEY, CDR2 SVGAGI, per germline. Trimming removed 6 bases at V and 6 bases at J, with 12 bases between. The CDR3 nucleotides read TGTGCCAGCAGGCAGACAGGCCTTAATTCACCCCTCCACTTT. Translating it yields CASRQTGLNSPLHF.

The chain couples TRBV19 to TRBJ2-5; 7 bases are shared with TRBD2. Trimming took 5 bases from V and 1 from J; bases not matched to a gene: 7. The CDR3 is 15 amino acids. In germline, CDR1 is LNHDA, CDR2 SQIVND (reference sequence). The DNA for the CDR3 is TGTGCCAGTAGTGGGCCTAGCGGCCTCCAAGAGACCCAGTACTTC. Translated, it gives CASSGPSGLQETQYF.

This clone occurred a few times. This chain connects TRBV11-3 to TRBJ1-5; TRBD1 might be the D (5 bases). CDR1 and CDR2 from the germline V gene are SGHNT and YENEEA. Trimming removed 5 bases from V and 6 bases from J, with 17 bases in between. The CDR3 runs to 15 residues. The CDR3: CASSGRQGRAQPQHF. CDR3 nucleotide sequence: TGTGCCAGCAGCGGACGGCAGGGCCGGGCTCAGCCCCAGCATTTT.

This clone was observed once. The chain carries TRBV28 and TRBJ1-1; D gene unclear. The CDR3 has 14 amino acids. Germline V gene lookup returns CDR1 MDHEN and CDR2 SYDVKM. Trimming took 3 bases from V and 1 from J, leaving 9 bases between them. In nucleotides, the CDR3 is TGTGCCAGCAGTTTCTCCTCGGGGAACACTGAAGCTTTCTTT. It codes for CASSFSSGNTEAFF.

The rearrangement links TRBV10-3 to TRBJ2-6, with 11 bases fitting TRBD1. With V trimmed by 5 bases and J by 4 bases, 10 bases remained unmatched. CDR3 length equals 18 residues. Germline CDR1 ENHRY, CDR2 SYGVKD. CDR3 residues: CAISKPGTGGLGANVLTF. As DNA, the CDR3 is TGTGCCATCAGTAAACCCGGGACAGGGGGTTTAGGGGCCAACGTCCTGACTTTC.

Concerning this clone: One end of the junction fails to match germline, which may point to a read error. The V call is TRBV27, the J call TRBJ1-2, with D possibly matching TRBD1 (6 bases). From germline, CDR1 is MNHEY and CDR2 SMNVEV (reference sequence). The CDR3 runs 14 residues. As DNA, the CDR3 is TGTGCCAGCAGTCTATCCCAGACAGGCTATGGCTACACCTTC. This encodes CASSLSQTGYGYTF.

This clone was seen just once. The V gene is TRBV28, the J gene TRBJ1-2; 7 positions match TRBD1. The V segment lost 8 bases and the J segment 8 bases; nucleotides outside the gene matches: 8. Germline CDR1 is MDHEN and CDR2 is SYDVKM. This CDR3 comprises 12 residues. The CDR3 spells CASRRGGDGYTF. The CDR3 DNA sequence: TGTGCCAGCCGAAGAGGGGGCGACGGCTACACCTTC.

The rearrangement joins TRBV5-4 to TRBJ1-3; tentative D call: TRBD1 (6 bases). V lost 3 bases, J lost 0 bases, and 13 bases lay in between. The CDR3 spans 16 residues. Germline-derived CDR1 and CDR2 are SGHNT and YYREEE (reference sequence). The CDR3 coding sequence is TGTGCCAGCAGCTGGGCGGGGGGCCACTCTGGAAACACCATATATTTT. Its protein product is CASSWAGGHSGNTIYF.